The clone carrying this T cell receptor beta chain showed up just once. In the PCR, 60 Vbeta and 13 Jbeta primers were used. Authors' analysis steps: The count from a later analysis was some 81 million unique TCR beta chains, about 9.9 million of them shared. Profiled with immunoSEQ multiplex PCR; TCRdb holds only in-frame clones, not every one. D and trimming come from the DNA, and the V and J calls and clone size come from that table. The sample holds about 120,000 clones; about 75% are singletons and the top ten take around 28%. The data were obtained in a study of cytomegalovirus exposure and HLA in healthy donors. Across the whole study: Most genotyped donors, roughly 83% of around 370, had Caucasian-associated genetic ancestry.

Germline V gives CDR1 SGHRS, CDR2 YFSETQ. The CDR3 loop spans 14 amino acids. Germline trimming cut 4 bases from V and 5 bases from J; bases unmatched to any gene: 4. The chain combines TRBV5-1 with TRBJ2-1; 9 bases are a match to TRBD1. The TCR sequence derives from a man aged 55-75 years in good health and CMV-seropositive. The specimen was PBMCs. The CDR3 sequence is CASSPQGAHNEQFF. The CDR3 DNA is TGCGCCAGCAGCCCACAGGGGGCCCACAATGAGCAGTTCTTC. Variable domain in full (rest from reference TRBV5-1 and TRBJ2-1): KAGVTQTPRYLIKTRGQQVTLSCSPISGHRSVSWYQQTPGQGLQFLFEYFSETQRNKGNFPGRFSGRQFSNSRSEMNVSTLELGDSALYLCASSPQGAHNEQFFGPGTRLTVL.